Shown below are 5 T cell receptor beta chains from a single sample sequenced in a study of post-analysis software for immune sequencing data. Study-level findings and limits: Compared with controls, patients had more of about 5 TRBV segments, including TRBV5-6, TRBV5-1 and TRBV20-1.

Antigens of these TCRs are unknown. Every TCR beta cDNA library bore unique molecular identifiers. TCRdb reprocessed the PCR reads with MiXCR, giving one entry per CDR3 protein. The sample records 650,000 to 850,000 distinct CDR3 sequences, roughly 58% being singletons. Specimen: blood. These TCRs come from a girl aged 5-17 years with multiple sclerosis.

The V gene is TRBV7-9, the J gene TRBJ2-1; 8 positions agree with TRBD2. V shed 0 bases and J 9 bases; nucleotides not matched to a gene: 4. The CDR3 length is 14 residues. The germline V gene has CDR1 SEHNR and CDR2 FQNEAQ (reference sequence). CDR3 in amino acids: CASSLAGLVSEQFF. The CDR3 DNA reads TGTGCCAGCAGCTTAGCGGGACTAGTCAGTGAGCAGTTCTTC.

V usage is TRBV5-1 and J usage is TRBJ1-1; 8 bases are shared with TRBD1. J gave up 2 bases and V 4 bases, and 4 bases lay outside the gene matches. Germline V gene lookup returns CDR1 SGHRS and CDR2 YFSETQ. The CDR3 consists of 14 residues. CDR3 in DNA: TGCGCCAGCAGCGGGGACAGGTATAACACTGAAGCTTTCTTT. As protein: CASSGDRYNTEAFF.

This clonotype is a singleton in its sample. As DNA, the CDR3 is TGTGCCAGCAGCCCTTCTCCGGGACTAGCTTACAATGAGCAGTTCTTC. Translated: CASSPSPGLAYNEQFF. The chain has TRBV7-8 and TRBJ2-1, with 9 bases matching TRBD2. The germline V gene has CDR1 SGHVS and CDR2 FQNEAQ. The CDR3 contains 16 residues. Trimming cost V 5 bases and J 4 bases; bases outside gene matches: 9.

The chain uses TRBV12-3 or TRBV12-4 and TRBJ1-1; D gene ambiguous. The CDR3 is made up of 13 amino acids. Trimming shortened V by 7 bases and J by 1 base, and 10 bases separated the two germline ends. DNA for the CDR3: TGTGCCAGCACCTTTCGACAGAACACTGAAGCTTTCTTT. Translated, it gives CASTFRQNTEAFF.

The chain links TRBV4-1 to TRBJ2-5; weak D call: TRBD2 (5 bases). The CDR3 has 15 residues. The V gene's germline CDR1 is MGHRA and CDR2 YSYEKL. V lost 0 bases and J lost 3, with 11 bases in between. The DNA of the CDR3 is TGCGCCAGCAGCCAAGATACCCTAGCCAAAGAGACCCAGTACTTC. This codes for CASSQDTLAKETQYF.